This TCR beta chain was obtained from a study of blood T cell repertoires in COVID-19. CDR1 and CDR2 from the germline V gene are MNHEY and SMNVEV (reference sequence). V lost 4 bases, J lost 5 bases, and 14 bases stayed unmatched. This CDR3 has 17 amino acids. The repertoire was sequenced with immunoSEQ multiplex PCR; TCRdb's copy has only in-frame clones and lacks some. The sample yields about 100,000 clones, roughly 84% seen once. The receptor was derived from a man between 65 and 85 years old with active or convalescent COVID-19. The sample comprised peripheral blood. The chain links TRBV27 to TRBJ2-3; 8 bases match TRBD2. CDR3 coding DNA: TGTGCCAGCAGTTCCCCCGCCCCCGGGACTAGGAGAGATACGCAGTATTTT. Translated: CASSSPAPGTRRDTQYF.